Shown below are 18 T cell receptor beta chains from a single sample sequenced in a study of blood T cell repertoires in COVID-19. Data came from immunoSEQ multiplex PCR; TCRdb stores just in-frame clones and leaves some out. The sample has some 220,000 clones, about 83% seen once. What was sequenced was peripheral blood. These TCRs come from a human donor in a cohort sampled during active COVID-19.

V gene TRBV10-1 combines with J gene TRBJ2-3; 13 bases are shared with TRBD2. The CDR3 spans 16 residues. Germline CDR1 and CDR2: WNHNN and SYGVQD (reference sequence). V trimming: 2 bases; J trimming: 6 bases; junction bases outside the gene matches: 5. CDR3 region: CASSEGLAGVMDTQYF. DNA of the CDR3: TGCGCCAGCAGTGAGGGACTAGCGGGAGTCATGGATACGCAGTATTTT.

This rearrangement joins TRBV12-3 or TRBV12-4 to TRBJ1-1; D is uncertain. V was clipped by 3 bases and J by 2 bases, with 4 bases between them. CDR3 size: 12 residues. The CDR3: CASSFLNTEAFF. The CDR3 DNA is TGTGCCAGCAGTTTTTTAAACACTGAAGCTTTCTTT.

CDR3 protein: CASSYVAGGSYNEQFF. The CDR3 region has the DNA TGCGCCAGCAGCTACGTAGCGGGAGGTTCCTACAATGAGCAGTTCTTC. The J gene is TRBJ2-1, the V gene TRBV5-1; TRBD2 aligns across 10 bases. Losses at the gene ends were 3 bases for V and 1 base for J; bases not matched to a gene: 4. Germline V gives CDR1 SGHRS, CDR2 YFSETQ. The CDR3 sequence is 16 residues long.

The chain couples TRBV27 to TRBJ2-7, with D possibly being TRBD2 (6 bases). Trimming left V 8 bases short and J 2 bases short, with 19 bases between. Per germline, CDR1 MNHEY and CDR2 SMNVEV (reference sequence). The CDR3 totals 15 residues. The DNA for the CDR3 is TGTGCCAGCCCCAGTCGGGAGAGGGCCACCTACGAGCAGTACTTC. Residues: CASPSRERATYEQYF.

The CDR3 coding sequence is TGTGCCAGCAGCTTGGTAGGGGGGAGGGCCGTGAATGAGCAGTTCTTC. Protein sequence: CASSLVGGRAVNEQFF. The genes are TRBV5-4 and TRBJ2-1; D is possibly TRBD2 (7 bases). The CDR3 sequence is 16 residues long. Germline CDR1 SGHNT, CDR2 YYREEE (reference sequence). V was clipped by 0 bases and J by 7 bases, with 17 bases between them.

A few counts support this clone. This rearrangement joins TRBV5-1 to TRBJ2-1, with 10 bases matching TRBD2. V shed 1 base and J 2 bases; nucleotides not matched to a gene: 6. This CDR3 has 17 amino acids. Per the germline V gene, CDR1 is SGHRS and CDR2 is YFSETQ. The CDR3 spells CASSLRLAGVTYNEQFF. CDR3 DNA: TGCGCCAGCAGCTTGAGGCTAGCGGGGGTGACCTACAATGAGCAGTTCTTC.

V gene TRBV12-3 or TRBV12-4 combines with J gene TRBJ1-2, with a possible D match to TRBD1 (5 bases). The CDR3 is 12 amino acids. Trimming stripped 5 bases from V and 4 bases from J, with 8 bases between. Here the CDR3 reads CASSRQRYGYTF. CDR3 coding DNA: TGTGCCAGCAGTCGACAGCGCTATGGCTACACCTTC.

In nucleotides, the CDR3 is TGCGCCAGCAGCCAAGAGCTAGCACGAGTTCTTGAGCAGTTCTTC. It encodes CASSQELARVLEQFF. This sequence joins TRBV4-1 and TRBJ2-1; D possibly corresponds to TRBD2 (5 bases). CDR3 length equals 15 residues. The V end lost 0 bases, the J end lost 9 bases, and 15 bases lay between the germline ends. Germline V CDR1 and CDR2: MGHRA, YSYEKL.

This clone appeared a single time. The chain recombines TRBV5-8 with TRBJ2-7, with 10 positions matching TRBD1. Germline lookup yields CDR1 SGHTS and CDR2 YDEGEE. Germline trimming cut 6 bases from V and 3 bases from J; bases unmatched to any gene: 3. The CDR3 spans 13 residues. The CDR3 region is CASNWDRGYEQYF. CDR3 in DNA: TGTGCCAGCAACTGGGACAGGGGCTACGAGCAGTACTTC.

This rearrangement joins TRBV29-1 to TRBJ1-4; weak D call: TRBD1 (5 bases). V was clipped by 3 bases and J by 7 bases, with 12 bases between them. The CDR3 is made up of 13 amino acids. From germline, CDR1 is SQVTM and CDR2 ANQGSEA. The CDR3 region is CSVEMGLGEKLFF. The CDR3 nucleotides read TGCAGCGTTGAGATGGGACTGGGTGAAAAACTGTTTTTT.

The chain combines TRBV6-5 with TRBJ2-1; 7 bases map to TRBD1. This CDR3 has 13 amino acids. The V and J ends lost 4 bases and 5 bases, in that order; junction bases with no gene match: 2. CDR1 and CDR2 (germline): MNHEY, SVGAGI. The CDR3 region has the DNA TGTGCCAGCAGTTGGGACAGAAACAATGAGCAGTTCTTC. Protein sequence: CASSWDRNNEQFF.

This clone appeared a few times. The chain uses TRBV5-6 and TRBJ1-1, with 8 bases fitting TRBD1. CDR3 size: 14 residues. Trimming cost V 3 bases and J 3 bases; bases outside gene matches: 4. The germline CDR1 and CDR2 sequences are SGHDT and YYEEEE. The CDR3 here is CASSWDRRDTEAFF. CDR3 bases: TGTGCCAGCAGCTGGGACAGGAGAGACACTGAAGCTTTCTTT.

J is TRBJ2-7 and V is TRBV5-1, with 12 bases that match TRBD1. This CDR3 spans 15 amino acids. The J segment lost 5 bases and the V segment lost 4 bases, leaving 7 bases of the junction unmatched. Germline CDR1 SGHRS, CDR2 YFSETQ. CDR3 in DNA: TGCGCCAGCAGCCCTTTGGGGACAGGGGGCGACGAGCAGTACTTC. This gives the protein CASSPLGTGGDEQYF.

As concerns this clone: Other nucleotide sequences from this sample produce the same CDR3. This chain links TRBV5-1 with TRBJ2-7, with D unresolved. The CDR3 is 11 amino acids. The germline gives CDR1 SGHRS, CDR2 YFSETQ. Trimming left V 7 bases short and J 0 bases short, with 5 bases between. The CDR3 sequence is CASSSSYEQYF. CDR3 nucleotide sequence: TGCGCCAGCTCCTCCTCCTACGAGCAGTACTTC.

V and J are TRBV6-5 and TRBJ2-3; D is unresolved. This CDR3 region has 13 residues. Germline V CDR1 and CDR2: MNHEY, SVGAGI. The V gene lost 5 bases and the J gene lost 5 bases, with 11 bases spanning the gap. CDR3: CASSLNSVDTQYF. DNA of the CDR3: TGTGCCAGCAGTCTAAACTCGGTAGATACGCAGTATTTT.

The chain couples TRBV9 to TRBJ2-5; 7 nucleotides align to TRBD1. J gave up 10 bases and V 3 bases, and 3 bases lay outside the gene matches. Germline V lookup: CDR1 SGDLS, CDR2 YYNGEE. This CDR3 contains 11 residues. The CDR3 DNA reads TGTGCCAGCAGCGGGCAGGGGGACCAGTACTTC. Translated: CASSGQGDQYF. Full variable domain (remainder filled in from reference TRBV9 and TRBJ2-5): DSGVTQTPKHLITATGQRVTLRCSPRSGDLSVYWYQQSLDQGLQFLIQYYNGEERAKGNILERFSAQQFPDLHSELNLSSLELGDSALYFCASSGQGDQYFGPGTRLLVL.

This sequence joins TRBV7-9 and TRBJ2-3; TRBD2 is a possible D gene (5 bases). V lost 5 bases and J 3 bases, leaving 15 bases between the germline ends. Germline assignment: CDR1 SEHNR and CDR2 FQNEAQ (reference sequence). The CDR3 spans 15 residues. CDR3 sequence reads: CASSPGVAGTDTQYF. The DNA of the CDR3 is TGTGCCAGCAGCCCCGGGGTCGCAGGTACAGATACGCAGTATTTT.

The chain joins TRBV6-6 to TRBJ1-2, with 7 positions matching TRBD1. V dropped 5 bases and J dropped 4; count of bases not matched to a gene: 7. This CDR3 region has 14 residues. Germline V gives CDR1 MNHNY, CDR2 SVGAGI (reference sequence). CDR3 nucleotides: TGTGCCAGCAGTAAGGACAGGTCCGTCTATGGCTACACCTTC. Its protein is CASSKDRSVYGYTF.